The 8 T cell receptor beta chains below come from one sample, sequenced in a study of blood T cells in healthy people across ages. Primed by a sample-barcoded 5' primer and a J-beta primer mix, a second PCR proceeded for roughly 6 to 12 cycles. TCRdb independently ran MiXCR on the 5' RACE reads; one entry per CDR3 protein. The table has about 1.4 million distinct CDR3 sequences, roughly 60% seen once. The sequenced material came from blood. Receptor source: a young man in good health.

The gene calls are TRBV10-3 and TRBJ2-3, with 7 bases that match TRBD1. The CDR3 has 14 residues. The ends lost 7 bases at V and 4 bases at J; junction bases unmatched: 8. The germline V gene has CDR1 ENHRY and CDR2 SYGVKD. The CDR3 bases are TGTGCCATCAAAAAGGGGGCGGAACCAGATACGCAGTATTTT. As protein: CAIKKGAEPDTQYF.

Worth noting for this clonotype: Without the conserved terminal phenylalanine or tryptophan, this CDR3 likely stems from a read error. The CDR3 region has the DNA TGTGCCAGCAGCTTGAAGTCGGGATCGGAGACCCAGTACATC. It encodes CASSLKSGSETQYI. This sequence joins TRBV5-6 and TRBJ2-5; perhaps TRBD2 as D (5 bases). Per the germline V gene, CDR1 is SGHDT and CDR2 is YYEEEE. Trimming took off 1 base at V and 5 bases at J, with 12 bases between the two ends. The CDR3 extends over 14 amino acids.

This rearrangement joins TRBV27 to TRBJ1-2; D ambiguous. Germline V CDR1 and CDR2: MNHEY, SMNVEV (reference sequence). V lost 8 bases, J lost 8 bases, and 21 bases lay in between. This CDR3 region has 14 residues. CDR3 sequence: CASSPGGPSGGYTF. CDR3 DNA: TGTGCCAGCTCACCCGGAGGGCCCTCAGGCGGCTACACCTTC.

This clonotype was seen a few times. The rearrangement joins TRBV25-1 to TRBJ1-2; perhaps TRBD1 as D (5 bases). The V and J ends lost 7 bases and 1 base respectively, with 13 bases between them. The germline CDR1 and CDR2 sequences are MGHDK and SYGVNS. The CDR3 length is 14 residues. The CDR3 is CASTPRGDNYGYTF. The CDR3 DNA sequence: TGTGCCAGCACCCCCCGAGGGGATAACTATGGCTACACCTTC.

This clonotype was seen more than once but under ten times. The chain is built from TRBV27 and TRBJ1-2; tentatively, D is TRBD1 (6 bases). Per germline, CDR1 MNHEY and CDR2 SMNVEV (reference sequence). The CDR3 has 13 amino acids. Trimming took 5 bases from V and 3 from J, leaving 10 bases between them. CDR3 sequence: CASSPAGDYGYTF. The CDR3 coding sequence is TGTGCCAGCAGTCCTGCAGGGGACTATGGCTACACCTTC.

CDR3: CASSPLIKHEQYF. The CDR3 DNA sequence: TGTGCCAGCAGCCCCTTAATTAAGCACGAGCAGTACTTC. J is TRBJ2-4 and V is TRBV11-2; D gene ambiguous. The J call may be in error: the DNA end matches TRBJ2-7 better. The V gene's germline CDR1 is SGHAT and CDR2 FQNNGV. The CDR3 runs to 13 residues.

This clonotype was seen only once. The rearrangement joins TRBV6-6 to TRBJ2-7, with D perhaps TRBD1 or TRBD2 (5 bases each). Germline loops: CDR1 MNHNY, CDR2 SVGAGI (reference sequence). The length of the CDR3 is 17 residues. The V gene lost 0 bases and the J gene lost 2 bases, with 17 bases spanning the gap. For the CDR3, the DNA is TGTGCCAGCAGTTACTCGGTTGGGGACCTGACTACCTACGAGCAGTACTTC. Amino acids: CASSYSVGDLTTYEQYF.

The V call is TRBV15, the J call TRBJ2-5, with D uncertain. Trimming pared 3 bases from V and 3 bases from J, leaving 8 bases between. The length of the CDR3 is 13 residues. Germline V CDR1 and CDR2: LNHNV, YYDKDF (reference sequence). The CDR3 bases are TGTGCCACCAGCAGGACGGTTGAAGAGACCCAGTACTTC. Translating gives CATSRTVEETQYF.